What follows is one TCR beta chain and its context. Antigen unknown. The germline gives CDR1 LGHNT, CDR2 FRNRAP. This CDR3 spans 12 amino acids. V shed 6 bases and J shed 2 bases, with 7 bases lying between them. These data come from a study of cytomegalovirus exposure and HLA in healthy donors. Study-wide context: Within an early data release were about 80 million unique TCRs drawn from HLA-typed donors. Researchers found that approximately 80% of over 350 genotyped donors fell within the Caucasian-associated ancestry cluster.

The study ran its PCR with 60 Vbeta and 13 Jbeta primers. Assay: immunoSEQ multiplex PCR; the TCRdb copy retains only in-frame clones and omits some. The profile shows 40,000 to 45,000 clones, around 90% of them singletons. General study findings and limits: Later work found most CMV-associated TCR beta chains apparently HLA-restricted. Cytomegalovirus status was reportedly diagnosed by the classifier with high specificity and sensitivity.

Sequenced: PBMCs. The TCR comes from a woman in her thirties or forties in good health and CMV-seropositive. The chain employs TRBV12-5 and TRBJ1-1; D is uncertain. CDR3 nucleotides: TGTGCTAGTGGACTAGGCAACACTGAAGCTTTCTTT. Its protein product is CASGLGNTEAFF.